This TCR beta chain was identified during a study of OX40 agonist ivuxolimab in advanced cancers. Points from the study as a whole: Some nonresponders likewise displayed low normalized T-cell clonal expansion.

As for this clone: The antigen is undetermined.

This CDR3 has 14 residues. The V end lost 6 bases, the J end lost 5 bases, and 17 bases lay between the germline ends. Sequencing was performed with immunoSEQ multiplex PCR; in TCRdb, only in-frame clones are kept and a portion is missing. Counted here are roughly 60,000 clones, 84% occurring once; the ten biggest clones make up approximately 2%. The chain carries TRBV5-3 and TRBJ1-1; D uncertain. TRBV5-3 is marked as an open reading frame, function uncertain. The sequencing here drew on CD4+ or CD8+ T cells sorted from blood, taken in a trial of the OX40 agonist ivuxolimab. The sequence derives from an adult with an advanced solid tumor such as melanoma, head and neck, liver or kidney cancer. CDR3 nucleotides: TGTGCCAGAACCCCCGGTTTGCCGGAGACTGAAGCTTTCTTT. It yields the protein CARTPGLPETEAFF.